The rows below give T cell receptor beta chains drawn from one sample of a study of blood T cell repertoires in COVID-19. The assay was immunoSEQ multiplex PCR, and TCRdb's table has in-frame clones only and misses some. The top ten clones hold under 30% of a sample with approximately 92,000 clones, about 71% of them seen once. Sequenced: peripheral blood. These receptors all come from a woman aged 55-70 years in a cohort sampled during active or convalescent COVID-19. Each CDR3 is given with its conserved first and last residue. D genes are given only for firm matches. Size is omitted from some rows. Given values are once, few, many or a class for expanded clones.

V gene: TRBV3-1/TRBV3-2; D gene: .; J gene: TRBJ2-1; clone size: .; CDR3 DNA: TGTGCCAGCAGCCATAGGGGGTCTTTCAATGAGCAGTTCTTC; CDR3 protein: CASSHRGSFNEQFF
V gene: TRBV12-3/TRBV12-4; D gene: .; J gene: TRBJ2-5; clone size: .; CDR3 DNA: TGTGCCAGCAGGGGGAGCAGAAAAGAGACCCAGTACTTC; CDR3 protein: CASRGSRKETQYF
V gene: TRBV5-6; D gene: .; J gene: TRBJ1-5; clone size: .; CDR3 DNA: TGTGCCAGCAGCTTCCAGGGCTACAATCAGCCCCAGCATTTT; CDR3 protein: CASSFQGYNQPQHF
V gene: TRBV6-1; D gene: .; J gene: TRBJ1-2; clone size: once; CDR3 DNA: TGTGCCAGCAGTGAAGAAAGCCGTCCCGTTCTCTATGGCTACACCTTC; CDR3 protein: CASSEESRPVLYGYTF
V gene: TRBV7-7; D gene: TRBD2; J gene: TRBJ2-3; clone size: .; CDR3 DNA: TGTGCTAGCAGCTTGGTCCTAGCGGGGGGCGACTTCACAGATACGCAGTATTTT; CDR3 protein: CASSLVLAGGDFTDTQYF
V gene: TRBV7-2; D gene: .; J gene: TRBJ2-7; clone size: .; CDR3 DNA: TGTGCCAGCAGCTTTTCCAACTGGGGCACCTACGAGCAGTACTTC; CDR3 protein: CASSFSNWGTYEQYF
V gene: TRBV7-3; D gene: .; J gene: TRBJ2-1; clone size: .; CDR3 DNA: TGTGCCAGCAGCTTAGGCGGGGGCCGGTACAATGAGCAGTTCTTC; CDR3 protein: CASSLGGGRYNEQFF
V gene: TRBV7-2; D gene: TRBD2; J gene: TRBJ2-2; clone size: few; CDR3 DNA: TGTGCCAGCAGCTCGACTAGCGACGGTGCCGGGGAGCTGTTTTTT; CDR3 protein: CASSSTSDGAGELFF
V gene: TRBV6-5; D gene: TRBD2; J gene: TRBJ2-3; clone size: .; CDR3 DNA: TGTGCCAGCAGCAGCGGGACTAGCGGGACAGATACGCAGTATTTT; CDR3 protein: CASSSGTSGTDTQYF
V gene: TRBV7-9; D gene: .; J gene: TRBJ1-1; clone size: few; CDR3 DNA: TGTGCCAGCAGCTTAACGGTTAACACTGAAGCTTTCTTT; CDR3 protein: CASSLTVNTEAFF
V gene: TRBV29-1; D gene: .; J gene: TRBJ2-7; clone size: .; CDR3 DNA: TGCAGCGTTCTTCAGGGAAACTCCTACGAGCAGTACTTC; CDR3 protein: CSVLQGNSYEQYF
V gene: TRBV19; D gene: .; J gene: TRBJ2-7; clone size: .; CDR3 DNA: TGTGCCAGTAGTATACGAGGCGGGGACTACGAGCAGTACTTC; CDR3 protein: CASSIRGGDYEQYF
V gene: TRBV5-1; D gene: TRBD2; J gene: TRBJ2-1; clone size: .; CDR3 DNA: TGCGCCAGCAGCTTGGTTCCAGCGGGGGGGCAGGGTGAGCAGTTCTTC; CDR3 protein: CASSLVPAGGQGEQFF